The T cell receptor (beta chain) described here comes from a study of PD-1 blockade in classical Hodgkin lymphoma. As for time point: cycle 4 day 1 (C4D1), after 6 weeks of nivolumab. All the patients suffered relapse after autologous stem cell transplantation, and brentuximab vedotin exposure differed. Thawed PBMCs yielded CD4+ T cells through magnetic negative selection. TCRdb keeps only in-frame clones here, not all; method: immunoSEQ multiplex PCR. The table records 25,000 to 35,000 clones, roughly 80% of them present only once. In this sample, this clone turned up once. The sequences come from CD4+ T cells from blood, collected before the fourth cycle of nivolumab. This TCR was sampled from a human donor with classical Hodgkin lymphoma.

Here the CDR3 reads CASSIDETGAYEQYF. CDR3 nucleotides: TGTGCCAGTAGTATAGATGAGACAGGGGCTTACGAGCAGTACTTC. The chain recombines TRBV19 with TRBJ2-7; 8 bases line up with TRBD1. From germline, CDR1 is LNHDA and CDR2 SQIVND (reference sequence). J was trimmed by 4 bases and V by 0 bases; bases with no gene match: 5. The CDR3 runs 15 residues.